Reported below is one TCR beta chain. Which antigen it targets is not known. No base qualities exist here, and no much larger clone lies one base off it. This sample stems from a study of post-analysis software for immune sequencing data (dated by TCRdb to the mid-2010s). Background for the entire study: The recorded disease courses included relapsing-remitting, secondary progressive and progressive-relapsing multiple sclerosis, and some patients had no subtype annotation. A subset of samples was prepared in parallel using single-end sample barcoding, then pooled and co-amplified after Illumina adapter ligation. Patient repertoires were compared against roughly 10 previously published healthy control repertoires from donors aged about 6 to 28 years. The paper as a whole reports these results and caveats: When samples were clustered directly using the F measure, samples prepared in the same batch co-clustered strongly, which prompted a batch-effect correction. Significantly higher frequencies in patients than in controls were found for roughly 5 TRBV segments, including TRBV5-6, TRBV5-1 and TRBV20-1. Multiple sclerosis patients had significantly lower normalized Chao1 diversity than controls, a result that suggests substantial peripheral T-cell clonal expansion. The control group was slightly older than the multiple sclerosis patient group.

Libraries were constructed by PCR. Sequencing took place on an Illumina HiSeq 2500. To reduce PCR and sequencing biases, unique molecular identifiers were incorporated into the TCR beta cDNA libraries. Every 1 to 10 million input T cells yielded approximately 500,000 cDNA molecules, meaning each molecule approximated one T cell. The patient libraries were prepared and sequenced using the same protocol as the earlier healthy control dataset. Within a given batch, samples were prepared together, multiplexed and sequenced on the same HiSeq lane. The published analysis was carried out like this. Raw barcoded reads were processed with MIGEC, discarding single-read molecular identifier groups before consensus assembly and CDR3 extraction. VDJtools was used for post-analysis of the clonotype tables, and diversity was normalized by down-sampling every dataset to the size of the smallest sample. In repertoire overlap clustering, CDR3 amino acid sequences, but not nucleotide sequences, were matched to correct batch-related cross-sample contamination. TCRdb reanalyzed the raw reads on its own, using fastp at Q25 for trimming and MiXCR for clone calling, and kept in-frame beta chains. Rows with a matching CDR3 protein are joined into one entry that keeps the most common DNA and genes. The V and J calls shown here were made by TCRdb, not taken from the authors' results. For this sample there are about 760,000 distinct CDR3 sequences; 25% to 30% appear just once. The ten largest make up about 0.5% of the sample.

To demonstrate the VDJtools post-analysis software, the study profiled TCR beta repertoires from the peripheral blood of 10 to 15 young patients with multiple sclerosis. Multiple sclerosis patients were children and adolescents aged 6 to 15 years. The CDR3 measures 18 amino acids from cysteine to phenylalanine. CDR3 DNA only is kept here, 54 bases in frame from base 1. V drops 3 bases and J drops 1 base, leaving 24 bases in between. CDR1 is given as DFQATT and CDR2 as SNEGSKA, both from the germline V gene (reference sequence). Sequenced input: blood. The chain joins TRBV20-1 to TRBJ1-1; the D gene is perhaps TRBD1, from 5 matching bases. The TCR originated in a girl aged 5-17 years with multiple sclerosis. This receptor has the CDR3 CSARAPGGSPLWNTEAFF. The nucleotides read TGCAGTGCTAGGGCCCCCGGGGGGTCTCCTCTATGGAACACTGAAGCTTTCTTT.